This is a list of T cell receptor beta chains from one sample in a study of a mutant IDH1 vaccine in newly diagnosed glioma. No antigen has been identified for these receptors. Generated by immunoSEQ multiplex PCR, the TCRdb table keeps only in-frame clones and is missing some. The sample has fewer than 55,000 clones, approximately 64% seen once. This specimen was peripheral blood mononuclear cells (PBMCs), taken from a glioma patient whose treatment included an IDH1 peptide vaccine. The receptor source for this set is a man aged 40-50 years with glioma. Some clones in this sample may be carry-over from other donors' samples. Both conserved end residues are part of each CDR3. A D gene is named only where the DNA matches it firmly. Size is stated for part of the rows, as once, few or many counts, or as a class when the clone is expanded.

d_call	v_call	clone_size	cdr3_length	j_call	cdr3_nt	cdr3_aa
TRBD1	TRBV7-9	few	11	TRBJ2-7	TGTGCCAGCAGCGACAGGGGCGAGCAGTACTTC	CASSDRGEQYF
NA	TRBV27	few	17	TRBJ1-2	TGTGCCAGCAGTTTACGGTGGGGGTCTAGGGGGGACTATGGCTACACCTTC	CASSLRWGSRGDYGYTF
NA	TRBV29-1	NA	15	TRBJ2-5	TGCAGCGTTGAATATGCGGCAGGGAATCGGGAGACCCAGTACTTC	CSVEYAAGNRETQYF
NA	TRBV15	NA	15	TRBJ1-1	TGTGCCACCAGCAGAGGGAGTGACAGAGGCACTGAAGCTTTCTTT	CATSRGSDRGTEAFF
NA	TRBV5-4	once	14	TRBJ2-5	TGTGCCAGCAGCCCCCGGACTGGACAAGAGACCCAGTACTTC	CASSPRTGQETQYF
NA	TRBV6-4	NA	13	TRBJ1-6	TGTGCCAGCAGTGAGGTCTATAATTCACCCCTCCACTTT	CASSEVYNSPLHF
NA	TRBV7-2	NA	15	TRBJ2-2	TGTGCCAGCAGCTTTAAGGCAGCGAACACCGGGGAGCTGTTTTTT	CASSFKAANTGELFF
NA	TRBV5-1	NA	12	TRBJ1-1	TGCGCCAGCAGCTTGGATCGCCGGGAAGCTTTCTTT	CASSLDRREAFF
NA	TRBV27	NA	15	TRBJ2-7	TGTGCCAGCAGAAAACGACAACCGATACTATACGAGCAGTACTTC	CASRKRQPILYEQYF
NA	TRBV6-5	NA	14	TRBJ1-4	TGTGCCAGCAGTTACGGGTTGGAGAATGAAAAACTGTTTTTT	CASSYGLENEKLFF
TRBD1	TRBV29-1	NA	13	TRBJ2-7	TGCAGCGTTCCCGGGACAGGGCTCTACGAGCAGTACTTC	CSVPGTGLYEQYF
NA	TRBV6-4	NA	14	TRBJ2-3	TGTGCCAGCAGTCCCCTCGGCAGCACAGATACGCAGTATTTT	CASSPLGSTDTQYF
NA	TRBV18	NA	16	TRBJ1-1	TGTGCCAGCTCACTACGGGTACTGGACGGGAACACTGAAGCTTTCTTT	CASSLRVLDGNTEAFF
NA	TRBV7-9	few	16	TRBJ2-7	TGTGCCAGCAGCTTAGCGAGTAGCGGCGGACAGTCAGAGCAGTACTTC	CASSLASSGGQSEQYF
NA	TRBV30	few	14	TRBJ1-3	TGTGCCTGGATGGCGCGGGCTTCTGGAAACACCATATATTTT	CAWMARASGNTIYF
NA	TRBV19	NA	15	TRBJ1-5	TGTGCCAGTAGTATTACCGGGGCGAGCAATCAGCCCCAGCATTTT	CASSITGASNQPQHF
NA	TRBV7-9	NA	14	TRBJ1-3	TGTGCCAGCGCTGACGGCCACTCTGGAAACACCATATATTTT	CASADGHSGNTIYF
TRBD1	TRBV5-5	NA	15	TRBJ2-7	TGTGCCAGCAGCCCAGCGACAGGGAATTACTACGAGCAGTACTTC	CASSPATGNYYEQYF
TRBD2	TRBV4-1	NA	19	TRBJ2-5	TGCGCCAGCAGCCAAAGATTAGGACTAGCGGGGGCCACCCAAGAGACCCAGTACTTC	CASSQRLGLAGATQETQYF
NA	TRBV5-1	NA	13	TRBJ1-1	TGCGCCAGTTACACGGGAGGGAACACTGAAGCTTTCTTT	CASYTGGNTEAFF
NA	TRBV5-1	once	14	TRBJ2-5	TGCGCCAGCAGCTTGGATCCGGGATGGGAGACCCAGTACTTC	CASSLDPGWETQYF
NA	TRBV5-1	NA	16	TRBJ1-6	TGCGCCAGCAGACGAGAAAACAGGGTCCCGAATTCACCCCTCCACTTT	CASRRENRVPNSPLHF
NA	TRBV19	few	11	TRBJ1-1	TGTGCCAGTAGGAAGTTTTCATGGGCTTTCTTT	CASRKFSWAFF
TRBD2	TRBV4-2	once	17	TRBJ2-3	TGTGCCAGCAGCCAAGATAGCGGGGGGTCAGGAAAAAGGGTGCAGTATTTT	CASSQDSGGSGKRVQYF
TRBD2	TRBV2	NA	15	TRBJ2-7	TGTGCCAGCAGGGGGTATAGCGGGGGTTCCTACGAGCAGTACTTC	CASRGYSGGSYEQYF
NA	TRBV19	NA	15	TRBJ1-1	TGTGCCAGTAGTTTCCGTGGACAAATGAACACTGAAGCTTTCTTT	CASSFRGQMNTEAFF
TRBD1	TRBV10-3	NA	13	TRBJ1-5	TGTGCCATCACCGGGACAGCCGGGGAGCCCCAGCATTTT	CAITGTAGEPQHF
TRBD1	TRBV5-1	NA	14	TRBJ2-4	TGCGCCAGCAGGACAGGGGACGCCAAAAACATTCAGTACTTC	CASRTGDAKNIQYF
TRBD2	TRBV6-5	NA	15	TRBJ2-7	TGTGCCAGCAGTTACTCTGGGACTACTACCTACGAGCAGTACTTC	CASSYSGTTTYEQYF
NA	TRBV7-2	few	13	TRBJ2-7	TGTGCCAGCAGCTTAGATAGCTCCTACGAGCAGTACTTC	CASSLDSSYEQYF
NA	TRBV10-2	NA	14	TRBJ2-5	TGCGCCAGCGGGACCCCGGGGATAGAAGAGACCCAGTACTTC	CASGTPGIEETQYF
NA	TRBV7-9	NA	16	TRBJ2-2	TGTGCCAGCAACCCTTCCGGGGGGCTAAACACCGGGGAGCTGTTTTTT	CASNPSGGLNTGELFF
TRBD1	TRBV28	NA	15	TRBJ1-1	TGTGCCAGCAGTCGATCGGGACAGGGAGACACTGAAGCTTTCTTT	CASSRSGQGDTEAFF
NA	TRBV5-6	NA	15	TRBJ2-7	TGTGCCAGCAGCCGGTTGGGGACCGTCTCCTACGAGCAGTACTTC	CASSRLGTVSYEQYF
TRBD2	TRBV6-1	NA	14	TRBJ2-1	TGTGCCAGCAGTGAGGTAGCGGGATACAATGAGCAGTTCTTC	CASSEVAGYNEQFF
TRBD1	TRBV2	NA	20	TRBJ2-6	TGTGCCAGCAGTGGGGATACCGGGACAGGCCTGATCTCTGGGGCAGGGAAGCCGGCTTTC	CASSGDTGTGLISGAGKPAF
TRBD2	TRBV9	NA	15	TRBJ2-1	TGTGCCAGCAGCCCCCTAGCGGGGAACTACAATGAGCAGTTCTTC	CASSPLAGNYNEQFF
NA	TRBV5-1	NA	15	TRBJ2-2	TGCGCCAGCAGTGGTGGACTAATTTACACCGGGGAGCTGTTTTTT	CASSGGLIYTGELFF
NA	TRBV5-1	NA	17	TRBJ1-1	TGCGCCAGCAGCTTGTTCCCCCTATGGCAGAGGAACACTGAAGCTTTCTTT	CASSLFPLWQRNTEAFF
TRBD2	TRBV7-8	NA	16	TRBJ2-7	TGTGCCAGCAGCCATAGTCGGTCTAGCGGGACCTACGAGCAGTACTTC	CASSHSRSSGTYEQYF
NA	TRBV5-1	few	17	TRBJ1-2	TGCGCCAGCAGCTTGGCCAGGATCGGGGGAGCCGGGTATGGCTACACCTTC	CASSLARIGGAGYGYTF
TRBD1	TRBV4-2	NA	11	TRBJ1-1	TGTGCCAGCAGCCACAGGGGGGACGCTTTCTTT	CASSHRGDAFF
NA	TRBV5-5	NA	14	TRBJ1-1	TGTGCCAGCAGCTTGAAAGGGGACAACACTGAAGCTTTCTTT	CASSLKGDNTEAFF
TRBD1	TRBV5-1	NA	14	TRBJ2-7	TGCGCCAGCAGCTGGGGGACAGGGGTTGACGAGCAGTACTTC	CASSWGTGVDEQYF
TRBD2	TRBV5-1	once	16	TRBJ2-1	TGCGCCAGCAGTTTAGGTAGCGGGGGGGCTTGGAATGAGCAGTTCTTC	CASSLGSGGAWNEQFF
NA	TRBV6-1	few	13	TRBJ1-1	TGTGCCAGCAGACTACAGGGGAACACTGAAGCTTTCTTT	CASRLQGNTEAFF
TRBD1	TRBV6-1	NA	15	TRBJ1-2	TGTGCCAGCAGTGAACGGACAGGGGGTAACTATGGCTACACCTTC	CASSERTGGNYGYTF
NA	TRBV5-1	NA	14	TRBJ2-1	TGCGCCAGCAGCTTGTTAACCGGAAACAATGAGCAGTTCTTC	CASSLLTGNNEQFF
NA	TRBV4-1	NA	17	TRBJ2-2	TGCGCCAGCAGCCAAGGGGGCCGGATCGCGAACACCGGGGAGCTGTTTTTT	CASSQGGRIANTGELFF
NA	TRBV15	NA	14	TRBJ1-6	TGTGCCACCAGCGGAAGGGCCTCGGGGTCACCCCTCCACTTT	CATSGRASGSPLHF
NA	TRBV7-2	once	13	TRBJ1-1	TGTGCCAGCAGCTTCGGAGGGCGGCCTGAAGCTTTCTTT	CASSFGGRPEAFF
NA	TRBV6-5	few	12	TRBJ1-6	TGTGCCAGCAGTTACTTAAATTCACCCCTCCACTTT	CASSYLNSPLHF
NA	TRBV19	NA	13	TRBJ1-5	TGTGCCAGTAGTATTGGGCGCATGGGGCCCCAGCATTTT	CASSIGRMGPQHF
TRBD2	TRBV2	once	15	TRBJ2-5	TGTGCCAGCAGTGGGCTTGCGGGGGGCGGAGAGACCCAGTACTTC	CASSGLAGGGETQYF
NA	TRBV4-1	few	13	TRBJ2-1	TGCGCCAGCAGCCGCCCCCCAGACAATGAGCAGTTCTTC	CASSRPPDNEQFF
TRBD1	TRBV6-6	few	15	TRBJ1-2	TGTGCCAGCAGTCCTCGCTTTGACAGGGGAAATGGCTACACCTTC	CASSPRFDRGNGYTF
TRBD1	TRBV2	NA	15	TRBJ2-1	TGTGCCAGCAGCCAAGGGACAGTCTCCTACAATGAGCAGTTCTTC	CASSQGTVSYNEQFF
NA	TRBV5-1	few	12	TRBJ1-3	TGCGCCAGCAGCTTAGCAGGAAACACCATATATTTT	CASSLAGNTIYF
NA	TRBV10-3	few	13	TRBJ1-5	TGTGCCATCAGTGCTGGGGACGAGCAGCCCCAGCATTTT	CAISAGDEQPQHF
TRBD1	TRBV7-2	NA	13	TRBJ1-4	TGTGCCAGCAGCTCCAGGACAGGGTCGGAACTGTTTTTT	CASSSRTGSELFF